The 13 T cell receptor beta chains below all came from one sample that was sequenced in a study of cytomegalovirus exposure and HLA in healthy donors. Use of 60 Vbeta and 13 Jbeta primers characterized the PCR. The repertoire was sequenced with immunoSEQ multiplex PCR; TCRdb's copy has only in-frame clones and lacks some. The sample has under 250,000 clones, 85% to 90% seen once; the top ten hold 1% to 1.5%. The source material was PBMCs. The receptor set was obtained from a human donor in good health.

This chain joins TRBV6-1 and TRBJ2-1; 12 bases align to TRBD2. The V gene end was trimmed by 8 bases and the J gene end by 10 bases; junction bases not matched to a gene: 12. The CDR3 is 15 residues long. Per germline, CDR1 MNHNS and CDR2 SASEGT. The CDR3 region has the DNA TGTGCCAGCGACCCGACTAGCGGGAGAAAAGGGGAGCAGTTCTTC. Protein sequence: CASDPTSGRKGEQFF.

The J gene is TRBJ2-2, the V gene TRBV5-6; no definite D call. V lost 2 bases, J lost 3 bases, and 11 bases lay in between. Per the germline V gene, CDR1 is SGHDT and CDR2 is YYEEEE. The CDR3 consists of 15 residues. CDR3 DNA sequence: TGTGCCAGCAGCTTTGCCCACTTCGACACCGGGGAGCTGTTTTTT. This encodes CASSFAHFDTGELFF.

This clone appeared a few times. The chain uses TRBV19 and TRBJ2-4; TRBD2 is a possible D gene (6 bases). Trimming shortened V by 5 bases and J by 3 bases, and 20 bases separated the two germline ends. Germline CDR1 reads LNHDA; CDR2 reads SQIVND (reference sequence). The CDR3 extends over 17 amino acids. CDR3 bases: TGTGCCAGTAGTCCCACCCGGGGGTACGGTGGCAAAAACATTCAGTACTTC. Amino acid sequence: CASSPTRGYGGKNIQYF.

The CDR3 nucleotides are TGTGCCAGCACCGTTTGGGGACAGGGATCGGACACTGAAGCTTTCTTT. Translation: CASTVWGQGSDTEAFF. The gene calls are TRBV28 and TRBJ1-1; 9 bases align to TRBD1. CDR1 and CDR2 (germline): MDHEN, SYDVKM. The CDR3 totals 16 residues. V lost 7 bases and J lost 3; bases outside the gene matches: 12. The full variable domain, rest sourced from reference TRBV28 and TRBJ1-1, is DVKVTQSSRYLVKRTGEKVFLECVQDMDHENMFWYRQDPGLGLRLIYFSYDVKMKEKGDIPEGYSVSREKKERFSLILESASTNQTSMYLCASTVWGQGSDTEAFFGQGTRLTVV.

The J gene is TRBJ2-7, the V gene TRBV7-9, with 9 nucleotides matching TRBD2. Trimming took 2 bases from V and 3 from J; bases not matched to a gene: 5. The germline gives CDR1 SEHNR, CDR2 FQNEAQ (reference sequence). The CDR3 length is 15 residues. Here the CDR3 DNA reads TGTGCCAGCAGCTTACTTAGCGGGAGCGACTACGAGCAGTACTTC. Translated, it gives CASSLLSGSDYEQYF.

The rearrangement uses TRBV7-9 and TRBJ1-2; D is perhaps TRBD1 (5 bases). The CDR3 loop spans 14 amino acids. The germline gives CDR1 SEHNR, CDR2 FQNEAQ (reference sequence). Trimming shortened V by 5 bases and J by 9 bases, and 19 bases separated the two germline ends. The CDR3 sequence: CASSISDGGWSYTF. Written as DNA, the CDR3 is TGTGCCAGCAGCATCTCGGACGGGGGGTGGAGCTACACCTTC.

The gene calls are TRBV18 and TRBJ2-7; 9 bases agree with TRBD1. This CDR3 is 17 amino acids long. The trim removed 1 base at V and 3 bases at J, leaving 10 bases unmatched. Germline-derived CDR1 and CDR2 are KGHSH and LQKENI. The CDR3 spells CASSPLITGQGSYEQYF. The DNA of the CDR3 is TGTGCCAGCTCACCACTAATTACGGGACAGGGCAGCTACGAGCAGTACTTC.

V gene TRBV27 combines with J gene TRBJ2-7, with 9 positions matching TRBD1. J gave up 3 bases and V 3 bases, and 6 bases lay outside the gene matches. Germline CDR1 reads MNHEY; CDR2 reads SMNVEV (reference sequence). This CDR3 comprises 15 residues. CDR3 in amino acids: CASSLWTGVFYEQYF. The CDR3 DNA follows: TGTGCCAGCAGTTTGTGGACAGGGGTTTTCTACGAGCAGTACTTC.

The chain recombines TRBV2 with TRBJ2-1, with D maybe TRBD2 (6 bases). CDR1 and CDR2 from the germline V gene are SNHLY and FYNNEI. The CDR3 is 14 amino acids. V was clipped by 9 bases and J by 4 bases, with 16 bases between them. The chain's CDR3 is CASSGRETYNEQFF. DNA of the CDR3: TGTGCCAGTAGCGGACGGGAAACTTACAATGAGCAGTTCTTC.

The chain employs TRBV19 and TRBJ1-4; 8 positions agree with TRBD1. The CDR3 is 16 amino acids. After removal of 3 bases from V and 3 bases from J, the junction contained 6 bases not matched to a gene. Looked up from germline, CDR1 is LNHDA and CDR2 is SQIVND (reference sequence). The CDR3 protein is CASSITGDRSNEKLFF. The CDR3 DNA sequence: TGTGCCAGTAGTATTACTGGGGACAGGTCTAATGAAAAACTGTTTTTT.

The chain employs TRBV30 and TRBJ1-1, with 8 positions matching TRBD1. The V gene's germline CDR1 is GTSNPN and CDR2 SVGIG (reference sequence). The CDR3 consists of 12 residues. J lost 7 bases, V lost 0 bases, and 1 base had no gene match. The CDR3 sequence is CAWSVQGVEAFF. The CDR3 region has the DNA TGTGCCTGGAGTGTACAGGGGGTTGAAGCTTTCTTT. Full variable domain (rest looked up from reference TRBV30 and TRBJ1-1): SQTIHQWPATLVQPVGSPLSLECTVEGTSNPNLYWYRQAAGRGLQLLFYSVGIGQISSEVPQNLSASRPQDRQFILSSKKLLLSDSGFYLCAWSVQGVEAFFGQGTRLTVV.

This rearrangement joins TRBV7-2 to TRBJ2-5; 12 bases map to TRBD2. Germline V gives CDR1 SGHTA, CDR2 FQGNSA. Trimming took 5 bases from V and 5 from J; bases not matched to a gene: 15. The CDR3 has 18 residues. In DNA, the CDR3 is TGTGCCAGCAGCCTCCGGGACCTAGCGGGAGGGCCTCAGGAGACCCAGTACTTC. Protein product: CASSLRDLAGGPQETQYF. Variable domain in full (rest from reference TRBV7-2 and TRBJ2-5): GAGVSQSPSNKVTEKGKDVELRCDPISGHTALYWYRQSLGQGLEFLIYFQGNSAPDKSGLPSDRFSAERTGGSVSTLTIQRTQQEDSAVYLCASSLRDLAGGPQETQYFGPGTRLLVL.

CDR3 coding DNA: TGTGCCAGCAGTGAAAGGGGGAGAAGCGACGAGCAGTACTTC. Protein: CASSERGRSDEQYF. The chain uses TRBV6-1 and TRBJ2-7, with D possibly matching TRBD1 (6 bases). This CDR3 has 14 amino acids. Germline CDR1 is MNHNS and CDR2 is SASEGT. V lost 2 bases, J lost 5 bases, and 13 bases lay in between.